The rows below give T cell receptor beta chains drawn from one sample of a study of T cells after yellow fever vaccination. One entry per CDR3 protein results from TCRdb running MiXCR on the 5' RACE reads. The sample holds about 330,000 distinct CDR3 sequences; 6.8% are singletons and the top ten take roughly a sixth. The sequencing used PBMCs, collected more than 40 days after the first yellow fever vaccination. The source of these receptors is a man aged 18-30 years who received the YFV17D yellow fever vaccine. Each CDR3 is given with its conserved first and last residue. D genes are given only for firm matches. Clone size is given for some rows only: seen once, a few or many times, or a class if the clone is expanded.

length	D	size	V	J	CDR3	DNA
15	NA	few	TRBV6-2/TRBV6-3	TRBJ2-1	CASSFPGGSYNEQFF	TGTGCCAGCAGTTTCCCAGGGGGGTCCTACAATGAGCAGTTCTTC
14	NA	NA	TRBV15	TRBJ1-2	CATSRDYRDYGYTF	TGTGCCACCAGCAGAGATTACAGGGACTATGGCTACACCTTC
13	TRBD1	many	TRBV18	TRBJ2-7	CASSPRTGGEQYF	TGTGCCAGCTCACCGAGGACAGGGGGCGAGCAGTACTTC
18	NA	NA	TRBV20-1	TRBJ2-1	CSARDPQGGRGSYNEQFF	TGCAGTGCTAGAGATCCTCAGGGAGGCAGGGGCTCCTACAATGAGCAGTTCTTC
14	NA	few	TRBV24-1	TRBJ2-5	CATSDFGLQETQYF	TGTGCCACCAGTGATTTCGGCCTTCAAGAGACCCAGTACTTC
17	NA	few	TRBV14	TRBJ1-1	CASSQDLGGQEGTEAFF	TGTGCCAGCAGCCAAGATCTCGGGGGCCAAGAGGGCACTGAAGCTTTCTTT
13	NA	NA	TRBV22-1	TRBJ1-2	CPGSPRDPPDYTF	TGTCCTGGGAGCCCTCGGGACCCCCCCGACTACACCTTC
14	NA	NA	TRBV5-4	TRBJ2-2	CASSYDGNTGELFF	TGTGCCAGCAGCTACGACGGGAACACCGGGGAGCTGTTTTTT
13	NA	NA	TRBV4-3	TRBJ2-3	CASSQGLDDTQYF	TGCGCCAGCAGCCAAGGACTAGATGATACGCAGTATTTT
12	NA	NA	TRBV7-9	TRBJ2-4	CAATGAKNIQYF	TGTGCGGCCACAGGGGCCAAAAACATTCAGTACTTC
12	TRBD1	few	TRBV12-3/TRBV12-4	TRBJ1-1	CASRTGGAWAFF	TGTGCCAGCAGAACAGGGGGCGCTTGGGCTTTCTTT
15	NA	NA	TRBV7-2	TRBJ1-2	CASSFLTASGYGYTF	TGTGCCAGCAGCTTCTTGACCGCCTCGGGCTATGGCTACACCTTC
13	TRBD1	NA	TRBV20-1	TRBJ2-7	CSAWTGPKNEQYF	TGCAGTGCGTGGACAGGTCCGAAAAACGAGCAGTACTTC
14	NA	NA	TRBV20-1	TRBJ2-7	CSARDKSPAYEQYF	TGCAGTGCAAGAGATAAATCTCCCGCTTACGAGCAGTACTTC
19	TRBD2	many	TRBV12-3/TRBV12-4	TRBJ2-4	CASSFTSGGDYAAKNIQYF	TGTGCCAGCAGTTTTACTAGCGGGGGGGACTATGCCGCCAAAAACATTCAGTACTTC
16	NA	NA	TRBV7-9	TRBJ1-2	CASSLDGVLTLYGYTF	TGTGCCAGCAGCTTAGACGGGGTTCTGACCCTTTATGGCTACACCTTC
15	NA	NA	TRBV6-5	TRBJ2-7	CASSLRGLNSYEQYF	TGTGCCAGCAGCTTACGCGGGCTTAACTCCTACGAGCAGTACTTC
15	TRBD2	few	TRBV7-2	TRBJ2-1	CASTMTSGGGNEQFF	TGTGCCAGCACCATGACTAGCGGGGGGGGCAATGAGCAGTTCTTC
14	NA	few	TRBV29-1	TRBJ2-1	CSVPLGSSYNEQFF	TGCAGCGTCCCCTTAGGGAGCTCCTACAATGAGCAGTTCTTC
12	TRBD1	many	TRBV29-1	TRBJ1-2	CSSGTGGYGYTF	TGCAGCTCCGGGACAGGGGGCTATGGCTACACCTTC
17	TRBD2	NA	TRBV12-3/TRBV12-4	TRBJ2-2	CASSPWAGGPNTGELFF	TGTGCCAGCAGTCCCTGGGCGGGGGGTCCGAACACCGGGGAGCTGTTTTTT
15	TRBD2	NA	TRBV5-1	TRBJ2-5	CASSFGRGGRETQYF	TGCGCCAGCAGCTTCGGGCGGGGGGGGAGAGAGACCCAGTACTTC
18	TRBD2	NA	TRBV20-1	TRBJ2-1	CSARGSGDSLRGYNEQFF	TGCAGTGCTAGAGGATCTGGGGATAGTCTGCGGGGGTACAATGAGCAGTTCTTC
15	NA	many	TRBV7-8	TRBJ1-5	CASSFPGGRNQPQHF	TGTGCCAGCAGCTTCCCCGGGGGTAGGAATCAGCCCCAGCATTTT
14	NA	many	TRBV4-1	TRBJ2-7	CASSQESDSVKPYF	TGCGCCAGCAGCCAAGAATCCGACAGCGTGAAGCCCTACTTC
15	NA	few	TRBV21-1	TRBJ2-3	CASSFTGKGPDTQYF	TGTGCCAGCAGTTTTACAGGGAAGGGCCCAGATACGCAGTATTTT
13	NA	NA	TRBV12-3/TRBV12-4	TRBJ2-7	CASTGDRAYEQYF	TGTGCCAGCACCGGGGACCGGGCCTACGAGCAGTACTTC
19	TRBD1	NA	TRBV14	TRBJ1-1	CASSQDRGRTGGKSTEAFF	TGTGCCAGCAGCCAAGATCGTGGGCGGACAGGGGGAAAGAGCACTGAAGCTTTCTTT
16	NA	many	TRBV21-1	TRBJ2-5	CASSAAPGQGKETQYF	TGTGCCAGCAGCGCCGCCCCGGGACAGGGGAAAGAGACCCAGTACTTC
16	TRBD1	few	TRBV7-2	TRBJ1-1	CASSLRGRQGFTEAFF	TGTGCCAGCAGCTTACGAGGAAGACAGGGATTCACTGAAGCTTTCTTT
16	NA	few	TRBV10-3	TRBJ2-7	CAISAGGTGSSNEQYF	TGTGCCATCAGTGCCGGGGGTACAGGGAGCTCGAACGAGCAGTACTTC
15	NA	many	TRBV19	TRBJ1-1	CASSTGRTVNTEAFF	TGTGCCAGTAGTACCGGACGGACGGTGAACACTGAAGCTTTCTTT
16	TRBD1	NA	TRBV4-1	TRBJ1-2	CASSQNPTGELSGYTF	TGCGCCAGCAGCCAAAACCCGACAGGGGAGTTGAGTGGCTACACCTTC
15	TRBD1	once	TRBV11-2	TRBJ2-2	CASSRRGQGTGELFF	TGTGCCAGCAGCCGAAGGGGGCAGGGCACCGGGGAGCTGTTTTTT
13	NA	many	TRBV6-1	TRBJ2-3	CASTRPDTDTQYF	TGTGCCAGCACCCGTCCCGACACAGATACGCAGTATTTT
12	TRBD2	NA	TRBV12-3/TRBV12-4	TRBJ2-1	CASSFLSGGQFF	TGTGCCAGCAGTTTCCTTAGCGGGGGGCAGTTCTTC
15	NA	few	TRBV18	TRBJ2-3	CASSQNQGLTDTQYF	TGTGCCAGCTCACAAAACCAGGGACTCACAGATACGCAGTATTTT
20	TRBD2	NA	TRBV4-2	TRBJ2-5	CASSQDPVTSGETKLETQYF	TGTGCCAGCAGCCAAGATCCGGTGACTAGCGGGGAAACCAAGCTAGAGACCCAGTACTTC
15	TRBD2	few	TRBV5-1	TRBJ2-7	CASSLISGGRYEQYF	TGCGCCAGCAGCTTGATTAGCGGGGGGCGCTACGAGCAGTACTTC
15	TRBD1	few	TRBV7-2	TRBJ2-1	CASSLSRGQYNEQFF	TGTGCCAGCAGCTTAAGCAGGGGACAGTACAATGAGCAGTTCTTC
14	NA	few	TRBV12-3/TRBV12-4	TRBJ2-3	CASSFFPSTDTQYF	TGTGCCAGCAGTTTCTTTCCGAGCACAGATACGCAGTATTTT
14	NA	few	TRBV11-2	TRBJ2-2	CASSRGLSTGELFF	TGTGCCAGCAGCCGAGGACTGTCCACCGGGGAGCTGTTTTTT
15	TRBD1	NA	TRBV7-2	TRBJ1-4	CASRTQGLANEKLFF	TGTGCCAGCAGGACACAGGGGTTAGCTAATGAAAAACTGTTTTTT
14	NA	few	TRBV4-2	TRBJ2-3	CASSQGTLGDTQYF	TGTGCCAGCAGCCAAGGGACATTGGGAGATACGCAGTATTTT
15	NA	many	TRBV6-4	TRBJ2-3	CASSDSSSATDTQYF	TGTGCCAGCAGTGACTCGTCTAGCGCCACAGATACGCAGTATTTT
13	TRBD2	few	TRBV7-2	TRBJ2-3	CARAGEGADTQYF	TGTGCCAGAGCGGGGGAAGGGGCAGATACGCAGTATTTT
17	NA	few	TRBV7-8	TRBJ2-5	CASSLTGEVWAEETQYF	TGTGCCAGCAGCTTAACTGGGGAGGTTTGGGCCGAAGAGACCCAGTACTTC
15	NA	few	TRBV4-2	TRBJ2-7	CASSQGQGGISEQYF	TGTGCCAGCAGCCAAGGGCAGGGGGGTATCTCCGAGCAGTACTTC